These T cell receptor beta chains were read from a single sample in a study of cytomegalovirus exposure and HLA in healthy donors. Profiled with immunoSEQ multiplex PCR; TCRdb holds only in-frame clones, not every one. The table lists 150,000 to 200,000 clones, roughly 78% of them singletons, with roughly 7.1% in the top ten. The sequenced material came from PBMCs. The source of these receptors is a man aged 35-49 years in good health and CMV-seropositive. Each CDR3 is given with its conserved first and last residue. The D gene is left open where the match is weak. The listing skips clone size in some rows; elsewhere it reads once, few, many or a size class.

>TRBV30|TRBD2|TRBJ2-2|-
CAWSLAGEVFF
TGTGCCTGGAGTTTAGCGGGGGAGGTGTTTTTT
>TRBV5-1|TRBD2|TRBJ2-7|-
CASSLATSGGPLLYEQYF
TGCGCCAGCAGCTTGGCGACTAGCGGGGGACCTTTACTCTACGAGCAGTACTTC
>TRBV6-5|-|TRBJ1-2|-
CASTPGGSVNYGYTF
TGTGCCAGCACCCCCGGGGGTTCTGTTAACTATGGCTACACCTTC
>TRBV25-1|TRBD2|TRBJ2-7|-
CASSEGVAGGVYEQYF
TGTGCCAGCAGTGAAGGTGTAGCGGGGGGAGTCTACGAGCAGTACTTC
>TRBV9|TRBD2|TRBJ2-1|-
CASSVAKGLASYNEQFF
TGTGCCAGCAGCGTAGCTAAGGGACTAGCTTCCTACAATGAGCAGTTCTTC
>TRBV7-9|-|TRBJ1-4|-
CASSSPFHTAGEKLFF
TGTGCCAGCAGCTCCCCTTTCCATACCGCCGGTGAAAAACTGTTTTTT
>TRBV5-1|-|TRBJ1-1|-
CASSHPGGTTEAFF
TGCGCCAGCAGCCATCCCGGGGGGACCACTGAAGCTTTCTTT
>TRBV6-5|TRBD2|TRBJ2-5|-
CASSFGTSGFLETQYF
TGTGCCAGCAGTTTCGGGACTAGCGGGTTTCTAGAGACCCAGTACTTC
>TRBV7-8|-|TRBJ1-5|-
CASSSTGYSNQPQHF
TGTGCCAGCAGCTCAACAGGTTATAGCAATCAGCCCCAGCATTTT
>TRBV5-1|-|TRBJ2-7|few
CASSLDRAGEQYF
TGCGCCAGCAGCTTAGACAGGGCGGGGGAGCAGTACTTC
>TRBV7-2|TRBD1|TRBJ1-1|-
CASSADRGSEAFF
TGTGCCAGCAGCGCGGACAGGGGGTCTGAAGCTTTCTTT
>TRBV6-5|-|TRBJ1-2|-
CATRRLAGYTF
TGTGCCACCCGGAGGCTGGCTGGCTACACCTTC
>TRBV5-4|-|TRBJ1-1|-
CASSLNGASMNTEAFF
TGTGCCAGCAGCTTGAATGGGGCCTCAATGAACACTGAAGCTTTCTTT
>TRBV6-5|-|TRBJ1-1|-
CASSYSGGSTEAFF
TGTGCCAGCAGTTACTCGGGGGGTAGCACTGAAGCTTTCTTT
>TRBV4-1|-|TRBJ1-5|few
CASSPGMGEGFNQPQHF
TGCGCCAGCAGCCCAGGGATGGGGGAGGGGTTCAATCAGCCCCAGCATTTT
>TRBV11-1|TRBD1|TRBJ1-6|-
CASSFRDRADSPLHF
TGTGCCAGCAGCTTTCGGGACAGGGCTGATTCACCCCTCCACTTT
>TRBV19|TRBD1|TRBJ2-1|-
CASSIGDRESEQFF
TGTGCCAGTAGTATAGGGGACAGGGAAAGTGAGCAGTTCTTC
>TRBV25-1|-|TRBJ2-3|-
CATRLTDTQYF
TGTGCCACCCGACTCACAGATACGCAGTATTTT
>TRBV5-1|-|TRBJ2-6|-
CASSLGQGSSGANVLTF
TGCGCCAGCAGCTTGGGCCAGGGTAGCTCTGGGGCCAACGTCCTGACTTTC
>TRBV7-9|TRBD1|TRBJ1-2|-
CASSHGQGGNYGYTF
TGTGCCAGCAGCCACGGACAGGGAGGTAACTATGGCTACACCTTC
>TRBV30|TRBD2|TRBJ2-7|few
CAWSIAGGRWEQYF
TGTGCCTGGAGCATAGCGGGGGGGCGCTGGGAGCAGTACTTC
>TRBV9|TRBD1|TRBJ2-1|-
CASSILGQGASDEQFF
TGTGCCAGCAGCATCTTAGGACAGGGGGCTAGCGATGAGCAGTTCTTC
>TRBV7-2|-|TRBJ1-1|-
CASSPRQDLNTEAFF
TGTGCCAGCAGCCCTCGACAGGATTTGAACACTGAAGCTTTCTTT
>TRBV5-1|-|TRBJ1-1|-
CASNPGDSYSPEAFF
TGCGCCAGCAACCCCGGGGACTCTTATAGCCCGGAAGCTTTCTTT
>TRBV6-6|TRBD1|TRBJ2-7|few
CASSSIPGQGAIEQYF
TGTGCCAGCAGTTCAATACCGGGACAGGGGGCCATCGAGCAGTACTTC
>TRBV5-5|-|TRBJ2-7|-
CASSLGGSVTYEQYF
TGTGCCAGCAGCTTGGGAGGCTCGGTAACCTACGAGCAGTACTTC